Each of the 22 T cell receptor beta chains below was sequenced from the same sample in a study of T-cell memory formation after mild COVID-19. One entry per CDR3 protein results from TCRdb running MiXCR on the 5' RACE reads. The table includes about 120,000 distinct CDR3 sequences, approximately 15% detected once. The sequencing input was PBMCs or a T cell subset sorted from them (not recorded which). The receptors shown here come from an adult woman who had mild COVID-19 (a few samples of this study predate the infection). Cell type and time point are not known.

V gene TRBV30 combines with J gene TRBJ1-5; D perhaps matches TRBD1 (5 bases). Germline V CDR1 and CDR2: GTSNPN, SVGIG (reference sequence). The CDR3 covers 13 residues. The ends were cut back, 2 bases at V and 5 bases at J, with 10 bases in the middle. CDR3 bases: TGTGCCTGGAGTAGTGGGGGGGATCAGCCCCAGCATTTT. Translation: CAWSSGGDQPQHF.

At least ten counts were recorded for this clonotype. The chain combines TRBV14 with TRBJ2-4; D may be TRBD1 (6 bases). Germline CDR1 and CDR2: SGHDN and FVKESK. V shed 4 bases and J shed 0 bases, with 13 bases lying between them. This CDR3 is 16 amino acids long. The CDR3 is CASSPTTGRAKNIQYF. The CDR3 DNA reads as TGTGCCAGCAGCCCTACTACAGGGAGAGCCAAAAACATTCAGTACTTC.

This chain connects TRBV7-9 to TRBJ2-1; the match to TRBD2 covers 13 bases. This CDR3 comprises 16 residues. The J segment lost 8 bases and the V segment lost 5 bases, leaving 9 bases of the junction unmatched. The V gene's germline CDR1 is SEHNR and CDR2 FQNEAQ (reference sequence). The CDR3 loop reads CASSPGLAGASHEQFF. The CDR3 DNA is TGTGCCAGCAGCCCAGGACTAGCGGGAGCTTCCCATGAGCAGTTCTTC.

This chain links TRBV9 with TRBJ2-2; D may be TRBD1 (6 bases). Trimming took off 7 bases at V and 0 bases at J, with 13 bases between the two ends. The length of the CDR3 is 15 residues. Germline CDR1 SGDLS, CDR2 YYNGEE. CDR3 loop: CASSRGQPNTGELFF. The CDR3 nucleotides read TGTGCCAGCTCCAGAGGACAGCCGAACACCGGGGAGCTGTTTTTT.

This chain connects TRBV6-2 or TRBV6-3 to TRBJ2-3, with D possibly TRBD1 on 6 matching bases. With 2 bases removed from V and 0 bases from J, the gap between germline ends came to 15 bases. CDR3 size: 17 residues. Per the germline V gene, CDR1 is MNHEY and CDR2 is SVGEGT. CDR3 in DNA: TGTGCCAGCAGTTACCCGGACAGCTCACCTAGCACAGATACGCAGTATTTT. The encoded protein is CASSYPDSSPSTDTQYF.

DNA of the CDR3: TGTGCCAGCAGCTTATGGTCCAACATCGCCGGGGAGCTGTTTTTT. This codes for CASSLWSNIAGELFF. The genes are TRBV7-9 and TRBJ2-2; D not resolved. Trimming stripped 2 bases from V and 6 bases from J, with 13 bases between. Germline V gene data show CDR1 as SEHNR and CDR2 as FQNEAQ (reference sequence). The CDR3 totals 15 residues.

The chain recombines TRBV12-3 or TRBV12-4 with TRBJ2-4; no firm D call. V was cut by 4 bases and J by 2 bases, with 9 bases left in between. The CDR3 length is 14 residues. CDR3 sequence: CASSSHGPKNIQYF. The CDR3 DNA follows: TGTGCCAGCAGTTCGCACGGACCCAAAAACATTCAGTACTTC.

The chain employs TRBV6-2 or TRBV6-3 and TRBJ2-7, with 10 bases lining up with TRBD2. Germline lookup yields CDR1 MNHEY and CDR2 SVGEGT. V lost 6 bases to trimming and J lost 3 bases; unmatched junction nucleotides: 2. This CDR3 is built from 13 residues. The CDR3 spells CASRLAGGYEQYF. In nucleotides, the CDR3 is TGTGCCAGCAGATTAGCGGGAGGCTACGAGCAGTACTTC.

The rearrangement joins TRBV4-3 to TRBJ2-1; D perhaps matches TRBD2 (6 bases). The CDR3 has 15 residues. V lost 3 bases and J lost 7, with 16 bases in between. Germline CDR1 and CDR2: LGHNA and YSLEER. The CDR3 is CASSQSGMEGNEQFF. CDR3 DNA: TGCGCCAGCAGCCAGTCCGGGATGGAGGGAAATGAGCAGTTCTTC.

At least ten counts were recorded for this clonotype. The CDR3 bases are TGTGCCAGCAGCTCCTACGAGTTTGGGGAGCAGTTCTTC. Its protein is CASSSYEFGEQFF. The V and J genes are TRBV7-8 and TRBJ2-1; D remains ambiguous. Germline loops: CDR1 SGHVS, CDR2 FQNEAQ. The CDR3 sequence is 13 residues long. The germline V and J ends were trimmed by 4 bases and 10 bases, with 14 bases remaining between them.

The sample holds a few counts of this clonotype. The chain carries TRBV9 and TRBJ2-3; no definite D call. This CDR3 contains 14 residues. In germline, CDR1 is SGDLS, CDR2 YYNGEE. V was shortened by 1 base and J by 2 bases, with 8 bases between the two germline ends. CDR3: CASSVTAFTDTQYF. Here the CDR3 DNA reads TGTGCCAGCAGCGTAACGGCCTTCACAGATACGCAGTATTTT.

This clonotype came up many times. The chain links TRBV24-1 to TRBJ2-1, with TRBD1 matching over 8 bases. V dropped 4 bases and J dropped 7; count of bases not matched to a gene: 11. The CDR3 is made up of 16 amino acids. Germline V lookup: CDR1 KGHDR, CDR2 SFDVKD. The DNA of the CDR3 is TGTGCCACCAGTGACCACAGGGGGTGGGAAAGAAATGAGCAGTTCTTC. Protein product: CATSDHRGWERNEQFF.

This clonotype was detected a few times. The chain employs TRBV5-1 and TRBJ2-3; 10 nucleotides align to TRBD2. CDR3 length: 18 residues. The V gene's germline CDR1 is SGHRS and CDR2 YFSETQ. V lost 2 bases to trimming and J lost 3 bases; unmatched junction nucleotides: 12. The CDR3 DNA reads TGCGCCAGCAGCTTCTTCCGTGGCCTAGCGGGGGCAACAGATACGCAGTATTTT. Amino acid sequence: CASSFFRGLAGATDTQYF.

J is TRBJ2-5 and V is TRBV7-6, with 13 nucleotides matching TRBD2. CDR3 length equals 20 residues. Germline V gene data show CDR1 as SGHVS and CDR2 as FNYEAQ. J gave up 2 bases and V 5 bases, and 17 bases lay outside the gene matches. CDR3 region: CASSPFTLGLAGDVQETQYF. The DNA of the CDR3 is TGTGCCAGCAGCCCCTTTACCCTTGGACTAGCGGGGGACGTACAAGAGACCCAGTACTTC.

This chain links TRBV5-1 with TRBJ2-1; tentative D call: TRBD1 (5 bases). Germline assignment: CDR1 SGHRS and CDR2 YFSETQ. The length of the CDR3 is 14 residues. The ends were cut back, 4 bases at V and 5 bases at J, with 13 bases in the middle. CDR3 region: CASSTWGGDNEQFF. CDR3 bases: TGCGCCAGCAGCACTTGGGGCGGTGACAATGAGCAGTTCTTC.

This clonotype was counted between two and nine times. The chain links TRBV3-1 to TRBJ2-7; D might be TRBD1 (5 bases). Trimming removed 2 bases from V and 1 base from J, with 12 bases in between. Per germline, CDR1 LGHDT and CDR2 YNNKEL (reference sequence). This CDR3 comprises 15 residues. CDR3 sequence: CASSQSTVVSYEQYF. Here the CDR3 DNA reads TGTGCCAGCAGCCAATCGACAGTCGTATCCTACGAGCAGTACTTC.

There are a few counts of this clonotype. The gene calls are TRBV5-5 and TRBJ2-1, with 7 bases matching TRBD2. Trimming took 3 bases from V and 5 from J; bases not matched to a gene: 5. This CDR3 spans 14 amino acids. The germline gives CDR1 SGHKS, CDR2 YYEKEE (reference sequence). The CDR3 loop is CASSSPRGDNEQFF. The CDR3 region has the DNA TGTGCCAGCAGCTCCCCTCGGGGGGACAATGAGCAGTTCTTC.

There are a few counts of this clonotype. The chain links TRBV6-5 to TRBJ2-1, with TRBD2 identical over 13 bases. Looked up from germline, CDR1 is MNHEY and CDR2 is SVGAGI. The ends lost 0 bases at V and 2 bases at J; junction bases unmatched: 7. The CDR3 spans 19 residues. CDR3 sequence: CASSYSARTSGSAYNEQFF. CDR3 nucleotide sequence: TGTGCCAGCAGTTACTCCGCTCGGACTAGCGGGAGTGCCTACAATGAGCAGTTCTTC.

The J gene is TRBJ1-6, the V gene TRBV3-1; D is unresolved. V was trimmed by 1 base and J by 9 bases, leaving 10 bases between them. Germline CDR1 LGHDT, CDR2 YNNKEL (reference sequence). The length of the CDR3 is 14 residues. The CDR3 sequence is CASSQASTVSPLHF. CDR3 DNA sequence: TGTGCCAGCAGCCAAGCATCGACGGTTTCACCCCTCCACTTT.

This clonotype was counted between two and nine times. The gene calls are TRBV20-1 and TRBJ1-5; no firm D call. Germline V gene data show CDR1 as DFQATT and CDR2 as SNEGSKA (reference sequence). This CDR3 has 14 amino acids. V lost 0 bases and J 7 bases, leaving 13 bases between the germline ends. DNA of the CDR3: TGCAGTGCTAGAGATGGAACGAGACGGCAGCCCCAGCATTTT. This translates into CSARDGTRRQPQHF.

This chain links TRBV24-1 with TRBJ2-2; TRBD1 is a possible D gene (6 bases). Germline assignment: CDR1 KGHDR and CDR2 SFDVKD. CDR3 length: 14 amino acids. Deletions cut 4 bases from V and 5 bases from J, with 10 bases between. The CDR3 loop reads CATSEHRATGELFF. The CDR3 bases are TGTGCCACCAGTGAACACAGGGCAACCGGGGAGCTGTTTTTT.

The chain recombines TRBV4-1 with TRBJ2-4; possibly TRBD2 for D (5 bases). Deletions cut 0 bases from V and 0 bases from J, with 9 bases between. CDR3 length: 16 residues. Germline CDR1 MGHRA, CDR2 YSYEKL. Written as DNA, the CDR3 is TGCGCCAGCAGCCAAGACTGGGGAGTAGCCAAAAACATTCAGTACTTC. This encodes CASSQDWGVAKNIQYF.